This TCR beta chain stems from a study of blood T cells in healthy people across ages. Combining a sample-barcoded 5' primer with a J-beta primer mix, a second PCR ran for roughly 7 to 12 cycles. Template switching added a 12-random-nucleotide identifier to every cDNA molecule. TCRdb re-called the 5' RACE reads through MiXCR, storing one row per CDR3 protein. Of 500,000 to 600,000 distinct CDR3 sequences in the sample, approximately 27% were seen once. The CDR3 consists of 16 residues. Per the germline V gene, CDR1 is DFQATT and CDR2 is SNEGSKA (reference sequence). V was pared by 6 bases and J by 4 bases, with 16 bases of the junction left unmatched. Each sample used at least 6 million PBMCs. In its sample, this clonotype was seen once.

The source is a woman between 65 and 79 years old in good health. Sequencing used blood. The V call is TRBV20-1, the J call TRBJ2-7, with 9 bases that match TRBD2. The CDR3 loop is CSASPVGGREIYEQYF. As DNA, the CDR3 is TGCAGTGCCTCCCCTGTCGGCGGGAGGGAGATATACGAGCAGTACTTC.